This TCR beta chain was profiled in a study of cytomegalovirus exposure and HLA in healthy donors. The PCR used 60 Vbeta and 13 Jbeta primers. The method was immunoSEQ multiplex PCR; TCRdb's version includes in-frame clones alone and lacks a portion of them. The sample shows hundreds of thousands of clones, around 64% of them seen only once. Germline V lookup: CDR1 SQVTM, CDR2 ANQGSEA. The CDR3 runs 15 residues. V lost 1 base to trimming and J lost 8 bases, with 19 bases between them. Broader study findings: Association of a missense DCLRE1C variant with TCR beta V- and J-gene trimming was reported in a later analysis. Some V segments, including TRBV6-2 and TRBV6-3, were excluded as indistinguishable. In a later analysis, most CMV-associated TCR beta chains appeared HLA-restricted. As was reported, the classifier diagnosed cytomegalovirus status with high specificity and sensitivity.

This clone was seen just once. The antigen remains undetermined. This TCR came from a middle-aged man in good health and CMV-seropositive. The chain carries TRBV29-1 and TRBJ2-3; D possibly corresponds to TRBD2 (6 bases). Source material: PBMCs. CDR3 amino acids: CSVEGGRGGFGTQYF. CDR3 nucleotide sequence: TGCAGCGTTGAAGGGGGTCGGGGAGGTTTCGGTACGCAGTATTTT.